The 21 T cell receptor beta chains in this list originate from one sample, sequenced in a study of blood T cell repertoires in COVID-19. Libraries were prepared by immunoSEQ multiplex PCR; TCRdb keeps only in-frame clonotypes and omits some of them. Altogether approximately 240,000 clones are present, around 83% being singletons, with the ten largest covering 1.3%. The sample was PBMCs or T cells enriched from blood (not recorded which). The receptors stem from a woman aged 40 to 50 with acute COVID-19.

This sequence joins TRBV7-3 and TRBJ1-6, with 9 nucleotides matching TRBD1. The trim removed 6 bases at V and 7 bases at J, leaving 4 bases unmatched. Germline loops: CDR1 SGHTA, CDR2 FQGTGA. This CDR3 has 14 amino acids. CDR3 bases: TGTGCCAGCAGTTCTGGACAGGGGAATTCACCCCTCCACTTT. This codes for CASSSGQGNSPLHF. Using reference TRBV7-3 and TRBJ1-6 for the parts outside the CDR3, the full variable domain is GAGVSQTPSNKVTEKGKYVELRCDPISGHTALYWYRQSLGQGPEFLIYFQGTGAADDSGLPNDRFFAVRPEGSVSTLKIQRTERGDSAVYLCASSSGQGNSPLHFGNGTRLTVT.

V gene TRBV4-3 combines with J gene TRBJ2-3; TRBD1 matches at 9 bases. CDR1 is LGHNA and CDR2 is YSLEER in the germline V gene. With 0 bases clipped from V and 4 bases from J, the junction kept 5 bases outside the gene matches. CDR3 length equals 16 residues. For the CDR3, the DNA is TGCGCCAGCAGCCAAGATACAGGGGGCGCACCAGATACGCAGTATTTT. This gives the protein CASSQDTGGAPDTQYF.

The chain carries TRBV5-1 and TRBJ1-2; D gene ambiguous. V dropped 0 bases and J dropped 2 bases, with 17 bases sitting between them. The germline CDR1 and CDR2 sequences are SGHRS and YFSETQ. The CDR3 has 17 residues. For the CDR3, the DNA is TGCGCCAGCAGCTTGGCCGGGGTGCCTCCCGTCAACTATGGCTACACCTTC. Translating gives CASSLAGVPPVNYGYTF.

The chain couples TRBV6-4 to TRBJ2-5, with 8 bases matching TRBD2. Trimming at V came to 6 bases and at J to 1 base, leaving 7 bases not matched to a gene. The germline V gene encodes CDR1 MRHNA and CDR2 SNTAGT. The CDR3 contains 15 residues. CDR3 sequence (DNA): TGTGCCAGCAGCATTTCTGCGGGGGGCCAAGAGACCCAGTACTTC. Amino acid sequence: CASSISAGGQETQYF.

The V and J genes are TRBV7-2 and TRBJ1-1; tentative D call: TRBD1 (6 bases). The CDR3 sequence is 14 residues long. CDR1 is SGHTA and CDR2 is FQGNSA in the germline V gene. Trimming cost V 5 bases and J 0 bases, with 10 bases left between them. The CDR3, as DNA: TGTGCCAGCAGCAAGGGGGAACTGAACACTGAAGCTTTCTTT. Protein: CASSKGELNTEAFF.

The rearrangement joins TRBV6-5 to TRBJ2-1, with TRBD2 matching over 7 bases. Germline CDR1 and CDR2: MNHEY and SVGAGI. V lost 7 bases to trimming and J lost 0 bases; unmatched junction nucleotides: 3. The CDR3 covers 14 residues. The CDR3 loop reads CASTPGGSYNEQFF. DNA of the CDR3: TGTGCCAGCACCCCGGGAGGCTCCTACAATGAGCAGTTCTTC.

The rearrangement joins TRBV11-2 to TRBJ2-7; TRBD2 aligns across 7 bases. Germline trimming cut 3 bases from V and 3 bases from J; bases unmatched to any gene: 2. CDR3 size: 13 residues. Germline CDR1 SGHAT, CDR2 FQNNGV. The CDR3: CASSFGRVYEQYF. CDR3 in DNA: TGTGCCAGCAGCTTTGGGAGGGTCTACGAGCAGTACTTC.

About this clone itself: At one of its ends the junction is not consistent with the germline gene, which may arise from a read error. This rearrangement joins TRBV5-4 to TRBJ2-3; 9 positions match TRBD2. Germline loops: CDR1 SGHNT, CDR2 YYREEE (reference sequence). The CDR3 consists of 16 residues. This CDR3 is CASSLVAGGSRDTQYF. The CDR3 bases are TGTGCCAGCAGCTTGGTTGCGGGAGGGAGCAGAGATACGCAGTATTTT.

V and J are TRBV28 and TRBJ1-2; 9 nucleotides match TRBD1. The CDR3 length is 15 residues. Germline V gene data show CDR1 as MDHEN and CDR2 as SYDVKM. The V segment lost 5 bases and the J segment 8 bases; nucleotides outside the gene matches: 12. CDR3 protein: CASSGAGTGKEGYTF. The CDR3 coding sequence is TGTGCCAGCAGTGGGGCCGGGACAGGGAAGGAAGGCTACACCTTC.

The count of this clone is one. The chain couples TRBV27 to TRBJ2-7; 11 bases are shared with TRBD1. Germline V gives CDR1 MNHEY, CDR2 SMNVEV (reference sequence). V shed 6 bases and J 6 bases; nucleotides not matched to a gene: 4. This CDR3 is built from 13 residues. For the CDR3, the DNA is TGTGCCAGCAGAGGACAGGGGGCCGGCGAGCAGTACTTC. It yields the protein CASRGQGAGEQYF.

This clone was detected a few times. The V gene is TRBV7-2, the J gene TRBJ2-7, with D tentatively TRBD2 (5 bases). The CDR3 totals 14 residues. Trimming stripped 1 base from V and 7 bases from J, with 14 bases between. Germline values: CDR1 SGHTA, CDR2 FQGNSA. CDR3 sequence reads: CASSLGGGFVEQYF. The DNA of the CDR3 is TGTGCCAGCAGCTTAGGAGGCGGGTTTGTGGAGCAGTACTTC.

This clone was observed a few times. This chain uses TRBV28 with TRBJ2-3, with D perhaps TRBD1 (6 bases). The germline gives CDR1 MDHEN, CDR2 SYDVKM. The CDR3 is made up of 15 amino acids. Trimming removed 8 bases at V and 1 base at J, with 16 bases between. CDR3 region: CASRLGNRGTDTQYF. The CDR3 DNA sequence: TGTGCCAGCCGCCTGGGGAACAGGGGCACAGATACGCAGTATTTT.

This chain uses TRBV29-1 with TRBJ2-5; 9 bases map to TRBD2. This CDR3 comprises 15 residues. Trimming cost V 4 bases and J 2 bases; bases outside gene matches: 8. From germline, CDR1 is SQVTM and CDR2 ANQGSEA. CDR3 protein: CSVGVAGGSQETQYF. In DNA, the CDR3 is TGCAGCGTTGGTGTGGCGGGGGGGAGTCAAGAGACCCAGTACTTC. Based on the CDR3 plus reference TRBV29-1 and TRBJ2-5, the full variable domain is SAVISQKPSRDICQRGTSLTIQCQVDSQVTMMFWYRQQPGQSLTLIATANQGSEATYESGFVIDKFPISRPNLTFSTLTVSNMSPEDSSIYLCSVGVAGGSQETQYFGPGTRLLVL.

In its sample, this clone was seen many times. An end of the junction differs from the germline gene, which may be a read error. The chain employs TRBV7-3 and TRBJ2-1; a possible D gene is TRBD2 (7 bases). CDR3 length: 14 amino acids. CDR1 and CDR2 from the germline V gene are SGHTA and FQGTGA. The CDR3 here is CASSSIAAGAIMVF. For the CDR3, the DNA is TGTGCCAGCAGCTCAATAGCGGCGGGGGCAATAATGGTCTTC.

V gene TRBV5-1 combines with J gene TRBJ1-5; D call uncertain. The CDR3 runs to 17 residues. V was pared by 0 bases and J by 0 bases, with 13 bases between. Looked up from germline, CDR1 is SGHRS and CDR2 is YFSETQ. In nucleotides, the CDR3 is TGCGCCAGCAGCTTGGCCTATGGTCCCTATAGCAATCAGCCCCAGCATTTT. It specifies CASSLAYGPYSNQPQHF.

The CDR3 sequence: CASSQEITFLNQPQHF. The CDR3 DNA reads as TGCGCCAGCAGCCAAGAAATAACATTCCTCAATCAGCCCCAGCATTTT. The V gene is TRBV4-1, the J gene TRBJ1-5; D not resolved. Looked up from germline, CDR1 is MGHRA and CDR2 is YSYEKL. Deletions cut 0 bases from V and 3 bases from J, with 12 bases between. The CDR3 runs 16 residues.

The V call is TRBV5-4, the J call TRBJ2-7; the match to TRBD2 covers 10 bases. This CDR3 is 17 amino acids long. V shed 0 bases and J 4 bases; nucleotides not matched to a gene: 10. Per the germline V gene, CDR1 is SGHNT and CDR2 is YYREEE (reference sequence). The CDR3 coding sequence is TGTGCCAGCAGCTTGGTTGTGCTAGCGGGAGATAGTTACGAGCAGTACTTC. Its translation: CASSLVVLAGDSYEQYF.

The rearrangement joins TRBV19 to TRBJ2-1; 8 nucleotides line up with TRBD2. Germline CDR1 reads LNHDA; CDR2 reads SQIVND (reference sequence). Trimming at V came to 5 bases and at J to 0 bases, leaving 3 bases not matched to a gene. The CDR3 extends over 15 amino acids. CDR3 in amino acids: CASSPSGSSYNEQFF. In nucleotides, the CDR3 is TGTGCCAGTAGTCCGAGCGGGAGCTCCTACAATGAGCAGTTCTTC.

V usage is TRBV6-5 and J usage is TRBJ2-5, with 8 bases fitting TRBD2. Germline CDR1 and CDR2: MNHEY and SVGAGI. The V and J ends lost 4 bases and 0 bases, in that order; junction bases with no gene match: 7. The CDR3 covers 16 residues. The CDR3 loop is CASSWALAGNQETQYF. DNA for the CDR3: TGTGCCAGCAGTTGGGCGTTAGCGGGGAACCAAGAGACCCAGTACTTC.

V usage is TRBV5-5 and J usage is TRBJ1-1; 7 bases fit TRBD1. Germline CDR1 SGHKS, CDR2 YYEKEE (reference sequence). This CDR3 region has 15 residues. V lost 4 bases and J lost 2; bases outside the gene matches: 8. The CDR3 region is CASSNTRQGNTEAFF. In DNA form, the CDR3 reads TGTGCCAGCAGCAACACACGACAGGGTAACACTGAAGCTTTCTTT. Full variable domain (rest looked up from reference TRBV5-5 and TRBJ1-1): DAGVTQSPTHLIKTRGQQVTLRCSPISGHKSVSWYQQVLGQGPQFIFQYYEKEERGRGNFPDRFSARQFPNYSSELNVNALLLGDSALYLCASSNTRQGNTEAFFGQGTRLTVV.

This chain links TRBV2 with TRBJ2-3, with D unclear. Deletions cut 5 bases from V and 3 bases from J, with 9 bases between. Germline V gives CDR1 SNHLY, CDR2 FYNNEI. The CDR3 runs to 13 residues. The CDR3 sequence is CASSKLETDTQYF. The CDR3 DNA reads TGTGCCAGCAGTAAGCTTGAGACAGATACGCAGTATTTT.